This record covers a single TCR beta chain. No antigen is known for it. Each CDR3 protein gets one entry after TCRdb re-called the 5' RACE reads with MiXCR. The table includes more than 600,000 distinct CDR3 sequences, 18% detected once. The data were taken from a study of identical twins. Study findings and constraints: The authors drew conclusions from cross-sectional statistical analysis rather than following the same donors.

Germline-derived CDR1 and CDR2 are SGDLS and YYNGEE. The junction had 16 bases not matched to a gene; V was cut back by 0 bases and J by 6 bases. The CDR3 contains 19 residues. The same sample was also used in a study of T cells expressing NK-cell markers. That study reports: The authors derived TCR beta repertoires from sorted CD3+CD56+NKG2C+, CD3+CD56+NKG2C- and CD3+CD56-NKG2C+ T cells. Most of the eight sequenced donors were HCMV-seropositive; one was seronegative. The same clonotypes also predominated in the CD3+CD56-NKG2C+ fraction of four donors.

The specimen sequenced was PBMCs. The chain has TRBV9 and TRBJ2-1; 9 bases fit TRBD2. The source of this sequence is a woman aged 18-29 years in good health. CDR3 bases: TGTGCCAGCAGCGTAGATAGCAATTGGGCGGGAGGGCCTCTCAATGAGCAGTTCTTC. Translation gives CASSVDSNWAGGPLNEQFF.